This is a list of T cell receptor beta chains from one sample in a study of vaccination effects on CD4 cells after COVID-19. The data were produced by immunoSEQ multiplex PCR, yet TCRdb's version contains in-frame clones alone and is incomplete. The sample has 60,000 to 75,000 clones, 65% to 75% seen once. These receptors' targets are unknown. The sample was CD4+ T cells from PBMCs cultured with HIV peptides, taken before COVID-19 vaccination. These receptors came from a human donor who had a prior SARS-CoV-2 infection. Each CDR3 is given with its conserved first and last residue. A D gene is named only where the DNA matches it firmly. Size is omitted from some rows. Given values are once, few, many or a class for expanded clones.

TRBV10-3	-	TRBJ1-1	TRBD1	CAIMRTGDTEAFF	TGTGCCATCATGAGGACAGGGGACACTGAAGCTTTCTTT
TRBV25-1	once	TRBJ2-3	-	CASSEYGREGGAQYF	TGTGCCAGCAGTGAATATGGGAGAGAGGGGGGCGCGCAGTATTTT
TRBV6-5	-	TRBJ1-1	-	CASSSPQGTEAFF	TGTGCCAGCAGTTCCCCCCAGGGCACTGAAGCTTTCTTT
TRBV6-5	-	TRBJ1-5	-	CASRAGGAFQPQHF	TGTGCCAGCAGAGCTGGGGGGGCGTTTCAGCCCCAGCATTTT
TRBV4-3	-	TRBJ2-1	-	CASSQGLGGEAANEQFF	TGCGCCAGCAGCCAAGGGTTGGGGGGAGAGGCGGCCAATGAGCAGTTCTTC
TRBV27	-	TRBJ2-3	-	CASSAALAGPGDTQYF	TGTGCCAGCAGTGCAGCCCTGGCGGGGCCCGGGGATACGCAGTATTTT
TRBV19	few	TRBJ2-1	-	CASALDGYNEQFF	TGTGCCAGTGCCCTCGACGGATACAATGAGCAGTTCTTC
TRBV7-5	-	TRBJ2-2	-	CARSLARQGTGELFF	TGTGCCAGAAGCTTAGCCCGACAGGGGACCGGGGAGCTGTTTTTT
TRBV6-2/TRBV6-3	-	TRBJ2-7	TRBD1	CASSSRPGQGEYEQYF	TGTGCCAGCAGTTCCAGACCGGGACAGGGAGAGTACGAGCAGTACTTC
TRBV5-4	-	TRBJ2-3	TRBD2	CASSLSSGRDTQYF	TGTGCCAGCAGCTTGTCCAGCGGGAGGGATACGCAGTATTTT
TRBV7-3	few	TRBJ2-1	TRBD2	CASSVTPSGLYNEQFF	TGTGCCAGCAGCGTAACACCTAGCGGGCTTTACAATGAGCAGTTCTTC
TRBV6-2/TRBV6-3	-	TRBJ2-7	TRBD1	CASTPRGQGSRYEQYF	TGTGCCAGCACCCCCCGAGGACAGGGGAGTAGATACGAGCAGTACTTC
TRBV4-2	-	TRBJ2-3	-	CASSRGPSDTQYF	TGTGCCAGCTCCCGGGGGCCGTCAGATACGCAGTATTTT
TRBV20-1	-	TRBJ2-2	TRBD2	CSASLRTSRTGELFF	TGCAGTGCTAGTTTGCGGACTAGCAGAACCGGGGAGCTGTTTTTT
TRBV6-2/TRBV6-3	-	TRBJ2-1	-	CASSGQQRSSYNEQFF	TGTGCCAGCAGTGGTCAACAGCGGTCCTCCTACAATGAGCAGTTCTTC
TRBV11-1	-	TRBJ1-1	-	CASSLELSNTEAFF	TGTGCCAGCAGCTTAGAACTATCGAACACTGAAGCTTTCTTT
TRBV11-2	few	TRBJ2-1	-	CASSARTPRDEQFF	TGTGCCAGCAGCGCAAGGACTCCCAGGGATGAGCAGTTCTTC
TRBV3-1/TRBV3-2	-	TRBJ2-4	-	CASSQVVLAKNIQYF	TGTGCCAGCAGCCAAGTGGTATTAGCCAAAAACATTCAGTACTTC
TRBV23-1	-	TRBJ2-7	-	CASSPLSGEGYEQYF	TGCGCCAGCAGTCCCCTTTCAGGGGAAGGCTACGAGCAGTACTTC
TRBV5-1	once	TRBJ2-2	TRBD1	CASSTGQRGTGELFF	TGCGCCAGCAGCACGGGACAGAGGGGCACCGGGGAGCTGTTTTTT
TRBV7-3	once	TRBJ1-1	-	CASSLLGGGVTEAFF	TGTGCCAGCAGCTTATTGGGTGGGGGGGTCACTGAAGCTTTCTTT
TRBV4-2	-	TRBJ1-4	TRBD1	CASSQPGQGREKLFF	TGTGCCAGCAGCCAACCCGGACAGGGTCGTGAAAAACTGTTTTTT
TRBV2	-	TRBJ1-5	-	CASTDQGTDSNQPQHF	TGTGCCAGCACCGACCAAGGAACAGATAGCAATCAGCCCCAGCATTTT
TRBV24-1	once	TRBJ2-3	TRBD1	CATSDRGPADTQYF	TGTGCCACCTCAGACAGGGGGCCCGCAGATACGCAGTATTTT
TRBV4-3	-	TRBJ2-7	-	CASSQAQGSYEQYF	TGCGCCAGCAGCCAAGCCCAGGGTAGCTACGAGCAGTACTTC
TRBV20-1	few	TRBJ1-2	TRBD1	CSASRTGHNYGYTF	TGCAGTGCTAGTAGGACAGGTCATAACTATGGCTACACCTTC
TRBV10-3	-	TRBJ2-3	TRBD2	CAISGLAGGPDTQYF	TGTGCCATCAGCGGACTAGCGGGAGGACCAGATACGCAGTATTTT
TRBV2	-	TRBJ2-5	TRBD2	CASSGLAGGQETQYF	TGTGCCAGCAGCGGACTAGCGGGGGGTCAGGAGACCCAGTACTTC
TRBV10-3	few	TRBJ2-1	TRBD2	CAISEVGLARDYNEQFF	TGTGCCATCAGTGAGGTGGGACTAGCGAGGGACTACAATGAGCAGTTCTTC
TRBV5-1	few	TRBJ2-5	TRBD2	CASTAGGMEETQYF	TGCGCCAGCACCGCCGGGGGGATGGAAGAGACCCAGTACTTC
TRBV27	once	TRBJ1-4	TRBD1	CASSFDRQGGEKLFF	TGTGCCAGCAGTTTCGACAGACAGGGTGGGGAAAAACTGTTTTTT
TRBV19	few	TRBJ2-1	-	CASSTFRAGEQFF	TGTGCCAGTAGTACGTTCCGAGCGGGCGAGCAGTTCTTC
TRBV28	-	TRBJ2-6	-	CASRPRDSGANVLTF	TGTGCCAGCAGACCCAGGGATTCTGGGGCCAACGTCCTGACTTTC
TRBV6-5	-	TRBJ2-5	TRBD1	CASSYDRVGETQYF	TGTGCCAGCAGTTACGACAGGGTGGGAGAGACCCAGTACTTC
TRBV3-1/TRBV3-2	few	TRBJ1-6	-	CASGGSSYNSPLHF	TGTGCCAGCGGAGGGAGCTCCTATAATTCACCCCTCCACTTT
TRBV4-1	-	TRBJ2-7	TRBD2	CASSQRPGLAGYEQYF	TGCGCCAGCAGCCAAAGACCGGGACTAGCGGGCTACGAGCAGTACTTC
TRBV5-1	-	TRBJ2-7	TRBD1	CASTGQDINEQYF	TGCGCCAGCACGGGACAGGACATCAACGAGCAGTACTTC
TRBV2	-	TRBJ2-1	TRBD2	CASRPGLAGVEQFF	TGTGCCAGCAGGCCGGGACTAGCGGGAGTTGAGCAGTTCTTC
TRBV3-1/TRBV3-2	-	TRBJ1-6	TRBD1	CASSRKDRAGSPLHF	TGTGCCAGCAGTCGCAAGGACAGGGCAGGCTCACCCCTCCACTTT
TRBV5-1	-	TRBJ1-2	TRBD1	CASSSRQGGENYGYTF	TGCGCCAGCAGCTCTCGACAGGGGGGGGAGAACTATGGCTACACCTTC
TRBV4-2	-	TRBJ2-2	-	CASSQDPGGATTGELFF	TGTGCCAGCAGCCAAGATCCTGGGGGGGCCACCACCGGGGAGCTGTTTTTT
TRBV19	-	TRBJ2-5	TRBD2	CASSIRRGGFQETQYF	TGTGCCAGTAGTATCCGACGGGGGGGGTTCCAAGAGACCCAGTACTTC
TRBV11-2	-	TRBJ2-5	TRBD1	CASSSNRGKETQYF	TGTGCCAGCAGCTCTAACAGGGGGAAAGAGACCCAGTACTTC
TRBV4-2	-	TRBJ2-5	-	CASSPSWGVETQYF	TGTGCCAGCAGCCCTTCATGGGGAGTCGAGACCCAGTACTTC
TRBV5-4	-	TRBJ2-6	-	CASSLAFGSGANVLTF	TGTGCCAGCAGCTTGGCCTTCGGCTCTGGGGCCAACGTCCTGACTTTC
TRBV25-1	few	TRBJ1-1	TRBD1	CASRGQGNTEAFF	TGTGCCAGCAGGGGACAGGGGAACACTGAAGCTTTCTTT
TRBV6-5	few	TRBJ2-7	TRBD1	CASSRDRLYEQYF	TGTGCCAGCAGTAGGGACAGGCTCTACGAGCAGTACTTC
TRBV30	-	TRBJ1-1	-	CAWRGGNTEAFF	TGTGCCTGGAGGGGGGGTAACACTGAAGCTTTCTTT
TRBV7-9	-	TRBJ2-5	-	CASSPPRQRKETQYF	TGTGCCAGCAGCCCCCCACGACAGCGAAAAGAGACCCAGTACTTC